One and the same sample provided the 8 T cell receptor beta chains below, sequenced in a study of blood T cells in healthy people across ages. Together with a sample-barcoded 5' primer, a J-beta primer mix was included in a second PCR lasting roughly 6 to 12 cycles. TCRdb used MiXCR to reprocess the 5' RACE reads, holding one entry per CDR3 protein. The sample has more than 1.4 million distinct CDR3 sequences; approximately 40% are singletons. Sequences were obtained from blood. Receptor source: a woman under 30 in good health.

The chain has TRBV11-1 and TRBJ2-3; 8 nucleotides match TRBD2. The V and J ends lost 7 bases and 2 bases, in that order; junction bases with no gene match: 8. The CDR3 is 15 amino acids. In germline, CDR1 is SGHAT, CDR2 FQDESV (reference sequence). The CDR3 DNA is TGTGCCAGCACCATTAGCGGGGCAAACACAGATACGCAGTATTTT. Translating gives CASTISGANTDTQYF. Variable domain in full (rest from reference TRBV11-1 and TRBJ2-3): EAEVAQSPRYKITEKSQAVAFWCDPISGHATLYWYRQILGQGPELLVQFQDESVVDDSQLPKDRFSAERLKGVDSTLKIQPAELGDSAMYLCASTISGANTDTQYFGPGTRLTVL.

V and J are TRBV15 and TRBJ1-4; a weak D match, TRBD1 (6 bases). The CDR3 runs 16 residues. Deletions cut 5 bases from V and 5 bases from J, with 18 bases between. Germline V gene sequence: CDR1 LNHNV, CDR2 YYDKDF (reference sequence). The CDR3 loop reads CATSLRPGQGNEKLFF. For the CDR3, the DNA is TGTGCCACCAGCCTCCGGCCGGGACAAGGAAATGAAAAACTGTTTTTT.

The chain has TRBV6-2 or TRBV6-3 and TRBJ2-2; TRBD2 aligns across 8 bases. After removal of 7 bases from V and 6 bases from J, the junction contained 7 bases not matched to a gene. The CDR3 runs to 14 residues. Looked up from germline, CDR1 is MNHEY and CDR2 is SVGEGT. The CDR3 DNA follows: TGTGCCAGCAACGGGGGGGGTCTAGCCGGGGAGCTGTTTTTT. This encodes CASNGGGLAGELFF.

The chain employs TRBV5-5 and TRBJ2-5; the match to TRBD1 covers 8 bases. Germline V gene data show CDR1 as SGHKS and CDR2 as YYEKEE (reference sequence). J gave up 4 bases and V 1 base, and 6 bases lay outside the gene matches. The CDR3 has 15 amino acids. The DNA of the CDR3 is TGTGCCAGCAGCTTGTCCAGGGGGCAAATAGAGACCCAGTACTTC. It is translated as CASSLSRGQIETQYF.

This sequence joins TRBV28 and TRBJ2-1, with no clear D. This CDR3 is built from 13 residues. V dropped 6 bases and J dropped 3 bases, with 9 bases sitting between them. Germline CDR1 MDHEN, CDR2 SYDVKM. The CDR3, as DNA: TGTGCCAGCAGGCCTACATTCTACAATGAGCAGTTCTTC. It specifies CASRPTFYNEQFF.

The gene calls are TRBV10-3 and TRBJ2-5; possibly TRBD1 for D (5 bases). V was cut by 6 bases and J by 0 bases, with 17 bases left in between. The CDR3 totals 16 residues. CDR1 and CDR2 from the germline V gene are ENHRY and SYGVKD. The CDR3 reads CAISPSEGANQETQYF. The CDR3 DNA sequence: TGTGCCATCAGCCCCTCCGAAGGGGCAAACCAAGAGACCCAGTACTTC.

The V gene is TRBV12-5, the J gene TRBJ1-1; 11 nucleotides align to TRBD1. This CDR3 spans 15 amino acids. Trimming cost V 3 bases and J 5 bases; bases outside gene matches: 5. Germline assignment: CDR1 LGHNT and CDR2 FRNRAP. CDR3 amino acids: CASGLWDRGITEAFF. The CDR3 nucleotides are TGTGCTAGTGGTTTATGGGACAGGGGGATTACTGAAGCTTTCTTT.

The rearrangement uses TRBV7-9 and TRBJ1-2, with D perhaps TRBD1 (5 bases). The CDR3 loop spans 16 amino acids. Germline V CDR1 and CDR2: SEHNR, FQNEAQ (reference sequence). The V gene lost 5 bases and the J gene lost 8 bases, with 24 bases spanning the gap. The CDR3 bases are TGTGCCAGCAGCCCTCTCGGTGAGGGGCCCTCGAGGGGCTACACCTTC. It specifies CASSPLGEGPSRGYTF.